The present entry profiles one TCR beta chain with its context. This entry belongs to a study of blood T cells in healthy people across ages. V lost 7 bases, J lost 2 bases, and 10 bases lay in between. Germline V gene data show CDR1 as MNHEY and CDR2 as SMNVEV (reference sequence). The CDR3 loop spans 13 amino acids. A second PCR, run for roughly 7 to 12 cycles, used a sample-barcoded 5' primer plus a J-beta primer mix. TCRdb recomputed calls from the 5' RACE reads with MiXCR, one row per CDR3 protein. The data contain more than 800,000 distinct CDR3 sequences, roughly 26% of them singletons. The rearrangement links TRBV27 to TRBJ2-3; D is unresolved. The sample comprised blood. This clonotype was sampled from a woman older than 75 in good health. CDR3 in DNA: TGTGCCAGCACGATGGGGAACACAGATACGCAGTATTTT. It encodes CASTMGNTDTQYF.